The following is a TCR beta chain sequence with its context. What it recognizes is unknown. TCRdb's copy holds only in-frame clones and misses some; the assay was immunoSEQ multiplex PCR. The data contain under 95,000 clones, approximately 90% of them seen just once; the ten biggest clones take up 2.1%. Among the roughly 120 subjects of the validation cohort, separate from the 666-subject first cohort, were the donors. The data belong to a study of cytomegalovirus exposure and HLA in healthy donors. Study-wide findings and caveats: 150 or so TCR beta chains were listed as cytomegalovirus-associated.

V dropped 11 bases and J dropped 8; count of bases not matched to a gene: 13. CDR1 MNHNS and CDR2 SASEGT come from the germline V gene. CDR3 length: 14 residues. Sequencing input: PBMCs. The V and J genes are TRBV6-1 and TRBJ2-2, with TRBD1 identical over 8 bases. The TCR was taken from a man aged 25 to 45 in good health and CMV-seronegative. CDR3 amino acids: CAGQGSVIAGELFF. In nucleotides, the CDR3 is TGTGCCGGACAGGGTTCGGTTATCGCGGGGGAGCTGTTTTTT.